This TCR beta chain comes out of a study of shared clonotypes between healthy human individuals. Study-level information: There were three CD4 naive, three CD4 memory, two CD8 naive and one CD8 memory plates per donor.

Using immunoSEQ multiplex PCR, the repertoire was profiled, and TCRdb retains in-frame clones only, with some absent. The repertoire holds 550,000 to 800,000 clones, with less than 85% as singletons. Germline V gene data show CDR1 as MNHEY and CDR2 as SMNVEV (reference sequence). Deletions cut 2 bases from V and 1 base from J, with 8 bases between. The length of the CDR3 is 15 residues. The sequence came from a woman aged 30 to 39 in good health. Specimen: memory CD4+ T cells sorted from blood. Subset of the sample: CD45RA-negative fraction. This chain joins TRBV27 and TRBJ2-2; D gene ambiguous. In nucleotides, the CDR3 is TGTGCCAGCAGTTTAAAACCCCTGAACACCGGGGAGCTGTTTTTT. It specifies CASSLKPLNTGELFF.